Presented here are 9 T cell receptor beta chains from one specimen sequenced in a study of CD8+CD57+ T cells in acquired aplastic anemia. The use of genomic DNA as template underpinned the TCR beta VDJ and CDR3 profiling. TCRdb recomputed calls from the reads with MiXCR, one row per CDR3 protein. The profile shows around 140,000 distinct CDR3 sequences, roughly two fifths of them singletons. Sequencing input: sorted CD4+, CD8+, or CD8+CD57+ T cells (not recorded which) from PBMCs. These receptors all stem from a human donor in good health, serving as a control.

This clonotype appeared many times. The chain recombines TRBV12-3 or TRBV12-4 with TRBJ1-2; 10 positions agree with TRBD1. The CDR3 extends over 13 amino acids. The ends lost 8 bases at V and 7 bases at J; junction bases unmatched: 7. CDR3 in DNA: TGTGCCAGCTCACGACAGGGGGCCGGTGGCTACACCTTC. Translation: CASSRQGAGGYTF.

The rearrangement uses TRBV29-1 and TRBJ2-7; no clear D. V dropped 4 bases and J dropped 7 bases, with 11 bases sitting between them. This CDR3 comprises 11 residues. Germline values: CDR1 SQVTM, CDR2 ANQGSEA. The CDR3 DNA sequence: TGCAGCGTTGTCGAATCCCAGGAGCAGTACTTC. As protein: CSVVESQEQYF.

The chain links TRBV24-1 to TRBJ2-1, with 12 bases identical to TRBD2. The CDR3 is 16 amino acids. The V and J ends lost 4 bases and 6 bases, in that order; junction bases with no gene match: 6. The V gene's germline CDR1 is KGHDR and CDR2 SFDVKD. CDR3 residues: CATSERLAGAVNEQFF. Here the CDR3 DNA reads TGTGCCACCAGTGAGAGACTAGCGGGAGCCGTCAATGAGCAGTTCTTC.

For this clonotype: A much larger clone differs by one base, so this may be a read error. This chain uses TRBV9 with TRBJ2-1; 11 bases align to TRBD2. CDR3 length: 15 amino acids. From germline, CDR1 is SGDLS and CDR2 YYNGEE. The CDR3 DNA reads as TGTGCCAGCAGCACCGGGACTAGCGGAATCAATGAGCAGGTCTTC. Translation gives CASSTGTSGINEQVF.

The chain is built from TRBV4-2 and TRBJ2-5, with a weak D call TRBD2 (6 bases). The CDR3 spans 15 residues. The V and J ends lost 5 bases and 3 bases respectively, with 16 bases between them. Germline lookup yields CDR1 LGHNA and CDR2 YNFKEQ. For the CDR3, the DNA is TGTGCCAGCAGCTTGGCACCTGGGACTGAAGAGACCCAGTACTTC. Its protein is CASSLAPGTEETQYF.

J is TRBJ1-3 and V is TRBV2; TRBD1 agrees at 7 bases. V lost 5 bases and J lost 2; bases outside the gene matches: 6. The CDR3 has 15 residues. CDR1 SNHLY and CDR2 FYNNEI come from the germline V gene. The CDR3 DNA is TGTGCCAGCAGTAGGACAGGAGCGCCTGGAAACACCATATATTTT. Translation gives CASSRTGAPGNTIYF.

This clonotype has only one observation. The J gene is TRBJ2-7, the V gene TRBV20-1; 10 positions agree with TRBD2. The CDR3 has 15 amino acids. Per germline, CDR1 DFQATT and CDR2 SNEGSKA (reference sequence). With V trimmed by 3 bases and J by 7 bases, 12 bases remained unmatched. The CDR3 here is CSARTGTSDREEQYF. For the CDR3, the DNA is TGCAGTGCTAGGACCGGGACTAGCGATCGGGAAGAGCAGTACTTC.

The CDR3 DNA sequence: TGTGCCAGCAGATCTCAGGGTTGGGGAAAACTGTTTTTT. It translates to CASRSQGWGKLFF. The chain couples TRBV10-3 to TRBJ1-4, with a tentative D call TRBD1 (5 bases). The CDR3 runs 13 residues. Trimming took 10 bases from V and 10 from J, leaving 19 bases between them. Per the germline V gene, CDR1 is ENHRY and CDR2 is SYGVKD.

With respect to this clonotype: One end of the junction fails to match germline, which may point to a read error. The chain has TRBV10-3 and TRBJ1-5; possibly TRBD1 for D (5 bases). The CDR3 spans 15 residues. The germline gives CDR1 ENHRY, CDR2 SYGVKD. For the CDR3, the DNA is TGTGCCAGCAGTTACTCCTCGGGGGGCAATCAGCCCCAGCATTTT. This sequence encodes CASSYSSGGNQPQHF.